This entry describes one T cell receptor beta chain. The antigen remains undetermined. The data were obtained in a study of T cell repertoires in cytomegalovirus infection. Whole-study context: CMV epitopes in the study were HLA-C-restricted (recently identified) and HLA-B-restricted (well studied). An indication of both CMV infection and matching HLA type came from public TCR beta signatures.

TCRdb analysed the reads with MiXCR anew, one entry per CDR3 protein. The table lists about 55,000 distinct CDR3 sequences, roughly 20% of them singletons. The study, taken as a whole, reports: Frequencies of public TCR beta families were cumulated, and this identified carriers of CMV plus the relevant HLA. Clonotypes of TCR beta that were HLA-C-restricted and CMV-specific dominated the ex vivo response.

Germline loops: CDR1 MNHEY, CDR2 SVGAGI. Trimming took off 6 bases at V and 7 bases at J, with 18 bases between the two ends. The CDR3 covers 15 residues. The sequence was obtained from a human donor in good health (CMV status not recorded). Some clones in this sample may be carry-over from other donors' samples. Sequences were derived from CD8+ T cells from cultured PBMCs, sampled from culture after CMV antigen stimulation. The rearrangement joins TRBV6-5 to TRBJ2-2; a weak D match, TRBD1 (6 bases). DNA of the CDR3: TGTGCCAGCAGCCCCCACCGCAAGGGGGACGGGGAGCTGTTTTTT. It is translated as CASSPHRKGDGELFF.